What follows are 6 T cell receptor beta chains derived from one specimen sequenced in a study of control samples from healthy donors and cancer patients. The assay was immunoSEQ multiplex PCR, and TCRdb's table has in-frame clones only and misses some. The table shows under 200,000 clones, with about 91% occurring only once. Sequencing was performed on blood. Source of these receptors: a woman aged 25 to 39 in good health.

The CDR3 protein is CASILGPAGQFF. The CDR3 coding sequence is TGTGCCAGCATCCTGGGGCCGGCCGGGCAGTTCTTC. This chain links TRBV7-2 with TRBJ2-1; weak D call: TRBD1 (5 bases). The germline gives CDR1 SGHTA, CDR2 FQGNSA. The CDR3 has 12 amino acids. V was trimmed by 7 bases and J by 12 bases, leaving 16 bases between them. Full variable domain (outside the CDR3, taken from reference TRBV7-2 and TRBJ2-1): GAGVSQSPSNKVTEKGKDVELRCDPISGHTALYWYRQSLGQGLEFLIYFQGNSAPDKSGLPSDRFSAERTGGSVSTLTIQRTQQEDSAVYLCASILGPAGQFFGPGTRLTVL.

Of note for this clone: Other DNA sequences in the same sample also yield this CDR3. The chain combines TRBV5-1 with TRBJ2-3, with D hard to call. The CDR3 totals 14 residues. CDR1 and CDR2 from the germline V gene are SGHRS and YFSETQ. V lost 0 bases and J lost 0, with 5 bases in between. CDR3 nucleotides: TGCGCCAGCAGCTTGGCCAGGAGCACAGATACGCAGTATTTT. Translation gives CASSLARSTDTQYF.

The genes are TRBV5-1 and TRBJ1-1; 9 bases map to TRBD1. The CDR3 loop spans 20 amino acids. Trimming at V came to 3 bases and at J to 3 bases, leaving 21 bases not matched to a gene. Germline CDR1 is SGHRS and CDR2 is YFSETQ. In DNA, the CDR3 is TGCGCCAGCAGCTCGGGTTATCGGGACAGGGCGACGAGATGGGACACTGAAGCTTTCTTT. Translating gives CASSSGYRDRATRWDTEAFF.

The V and J genes are TRBV25-1 and TRBJ1-1; possible D gene TRBD1, 6 bases. Trimming left V 6 bases short and J 4 bases short, with 12 bases between. Germline V lookup: CDR1 MGHDK, CDR2 SYGVNS. This CDR3 spans 13 amino acids. CDR3: CASSLPGVTEAFF. The CDR3 coding sequence is TGTGCCAGCAGCCTTCCAGGGGTCACTGAAGCTTTCTTT.

This clone was seen a few times. The chain employs TRBV29-1 and TRBJ2-3, with D unresolved. CDR1 and CDR2 (germline): SQVTM, ANQGSEA. CDR3 length: 11 amino acids. V lost 6 bases and J lost 4, with 8 bases in between. The CDR3 reads CSVGPADTQYF. The DNA of the CDR3 is TGCAGCGTCGGGCCGGCAGATACGCAGTATTTT.

This clone was seen a handful of times. This chain links TRBV29-1 with TRBJ1-1; 8 nucleotides match TRBD1. The CDR3 totals 13 residues. The germline V gene encodes CDR1 SQVTM and CDR2 ANQGSEA. J gave up 8 bases and V 8 bases, and 13 bases lay outside the gene matches. The CDR3 DNA reads TGCAGCTCCGAAGACCGGGACAGGACCGAAGCTTTCTTT. Translating gives CSSEDRDRTEAFF.